This passage covers 16 T cell receptor beta chains from one sample sequenced in a study of T cells after yellow fever vaccination. In TCRdb, the 5' RACE reads were re-called with MiXCR into one record per CDR3 protein. This sample has 50,000 to 65,000 distinct CDR3 sequences, with 6.6% found just once. Sequences were derived from CD8+ T cells not binding an NS4B(214-222) dextramer, sorted from PBMCs, sampled about 41 days after the first yellow fever vaccination. These receptors were obtained from a young man who received the YFV17D yellow fever vaccine.

Remarks on this clonotype: Given a much more abundant clone one base away, this may be a read error. The chain joins TRBV27 to TRBJ2-5; 14 bases line up with TRBD2. J was trimmed by 7 bases and V by 2 bases; bases with no gene match: 9. This CDR3 contains 17 residues. The germline V gene has CDR1 MNHEY and CDR2 SMNVEV (reference sequence). The CDR3 spells CASSLIWTSGGLVTQYF. The CDR3 coding sequence is TGTGCCAGCAGTTTAATATGGACTAGCGGGGGGTTAGTGACCCAGTACTTC.

This clonotype was observed many times. The CDR3 here is CATSSDAGYGYTF. The CDR3 DNA reads as TGTGCCACCAGTTCGGACGCCGGCTATGGCTACACCTTC. V usage is TRBV24-1 and J usage is TRBJ1-2; no reliable D call. Germline CDR1 is KGHDR and CDR2 is SFDVKD. CDR3 length equals 13 residues. Trimming left V 6 bases short and J 4 bases short, with 11 bases between.

The chain recombines TRBV7-9 with TRBJ2-1, with D perhaps being TRBD1 or TRBD2 (5 bases each). Germline loops: CDR1 SEHNR, CDR2 FQNEAQ (reference sequence). The CDR3 sequence is 15 residues long. Trimming stripped 4 bases from V and 0 bases from J, with 10 bases between. The CDR3 loop reads CASSSPGGSYNEQFF. The CDR3 DNA follows: TGTGCCAGCAGCTCCCCTGGGGGCTCCTACAATGAGCAGTTCTTC.

This clonotype was counted at least ten times. J is TRBJ2-2 and V is TRBV4-3; D perhaps matches TRBD2 (5 bases). This CDR3 is built from 14 residues. The germline V and J ends were trimmed by 1 base and 7 bases, with 10 bases remaining between them. Germline CDR1 and CDR2: LGHNA and YSLEER. CDR3 residues: CASSQVSGIGELFF. The CDR3, as DNA: TGCGCCAGCAGCCAAGTCTCCGGGATCGGGGAGCTGTTTTTT.

The chain combines TRBV12-3 or TRBV12-4 with TRBJ2-2; D is undetermined. Between the trimmed V and J ends, which lost 3 bases and 4 bases, there was a span of 6 bases. The CDR3 totals 13 residues. CDR3 residues: CASSFAVTGELFF. CDR3 DNA sequence: TGTGCCAGCAGTTTCGCAGTCACCGGGGAGCTGTTTTTT.

This clonotype was seen many times. The rearrangement joins TRBV19 to TRBJ1-5; D gene uncertain. Germline CDR1 is LNHDA and CDR2 is SQIVND (reference sequence). V was trimmed by 7 bases and J by 6 bases, leaving 16 bases between them. The CDR3 is made up of 14 amino acids. The CDR3 loop is CASNPDPRPQPQHF. The CDR3 DNA reads TGTGCCAGTAATCCCGACCCACGGCCTCAGCCCCAGCATTTT.

This clonotype showed up just a few times. This chain connects TRBV5-1 to TRBJ1-1; D is uncertain. The CDR3 contains 13 residues. The germline V gene encodes CDR1 SGHRS and CDR2 YFSETQ. Trimming stripped 2 bases from V and 2 bases from J, with 7 bases between. CDR3 DNA sequence: TGCGCCAGCAGCTTCGGGAGTAACACTGAAGCTTTCTTT. The encoded protein is CASSFGSNTEAFF.

This clonotype was counted many times. The chain recombines TRBV27 with TRBJ1-1, with a possible D match to TRBD1 (6 bases). The CDR3 loop spans 19 amino acids. From germline, CDR1 is MNHEY and CDR2 SMNVEV (reference sequence). The ends were cut back, 8 bases at V and 5 bases at J, with 33 bases in the middle. CDR3 sequence reads: CASGPGQGLPSKIVTEAFF. CDR3 nucleotide sequence: TGTGCCAGCGGACCGGGACAAGGACTACCCTCGAAGATTGTGACTGAAGCTTTCTTT.

In its sample, this clonotype was seen many times. V is TRBV7-2 and J is TRBJ2-3; 10 bases match TRBD2. The ends lost 3 bases at V and 4 bases at J; junction bases unmatched: 7. Germline-derived CDR1 and CDR2 are SGHTA and FQGNSA. This CDR3 spans 16 amino acids. The DNA for the CDR3 is TGTGCCAGCAGCTTCGGAGCGGGGGGGCCCTCAGATACGCAGTATTTT. Translated: CASSFGAGGPSDTQYF. Variable domain in full (rest from reference TRBV7-2 and TRBJ2-3): GAGVSQSPSNKVTEKGKDVELRCDPISGHTALYWYRQSLGQGLEFLIYFQGNSAPDKSGLPSDRFSAERTGGSVSTLTIQRTQQEDSAVYLCASSFGAGGPSDTQYFGPGTRLTVL.

V and J are TRBV7-6 and TRBJ2-1, with D uncertain. CDR1 and CDR2 from the germline V gene are SGHVS and FNYEAQ. Trimming shortened V by 6 bases and J by 7 bases, and 10 bases separated the two germline ends. The CDR3 loop spans 12 amino acids. The CDR3 reads CASSSLRNEQFF. The DNA of the CDR3 is TGTGCCAGCAGTTCTCTACGGAATGAGCAGTTCTTC.

The gene calls are TRBV5-6 and TRBJ2-7; 7 nucleotides align to TRBD1. V was pared by 6 bases and J by 3 bases, with 9 bases of the junction left unmatched. CDR3 length: 14 amino acids. Per the germline V gene, CDR1 is SGHDT and CDR2 is YYEEEE. This CDR3 is CASTKTTGRYEQYF. The CDR3 region has the DNA TGTGCCAGCACCAAAACGACAGGGCGCTACGAGCAGTACTTC.

This clonotype was detected many times. The CDR3 here is CASSGPQLARNSPLHF. The CDR3 region has the DNA TGTGCCAGCAGCGGGCCCCAACTGGCGCGCAATTCACCCCTCCACTTT. The rearrangement links TRBV3-1 to TRBJ1-6; D call uncertain. The CDR3 is 16 amino acids. Germline loops: CDR1 LGHDT, CDR2 YNNKEL (reference sequence). Trimming stripped 5 bases from V and 7 bases from J, with 18 bases between.

This clonotype occurred many times. This sequence joins TRBV4-1 and TRBJ1-1, with D unresolved. Germline V gene sequence: CDR1 MGHRA, CDR2 YSYEKL. The CDR3 is 15 amino acids. Trimming cost V 3 bases and J 2 bases, with 13 bases left between them. CDR3 sequence: CASSQSVSANTEAFF. The CDR3 nucleotides are TGCGCCAGCAGCCAGTCCGTTTCGGCAAACACTGAAGCTTTCTTT.

J is TRBJ2-7 and V is TRBV2, with a tentative D call TRBD2 (5 bases). Trimming pared 3 bases from V and 5 bases from J, leaving 14 bases between. The CDR3 consists of 14 residues. Germline lookup yields CDR1 SNHLY and CDR2 FYNNEI. Here the CDR3 reads CASSEVGVGDEQYV. For the CDR3, the DNA is TGTGCCAGCAGTGAGGTTGGGGTCGGGGACGAGCAGTACGTC.

This clonotype was seen only a few times. The chain employs TRBV20-1 and TRBJ1-5, with D possibly TRBD1 on 6 matching bases. V gave up 1 base and J gave up 6 bases, with 19 bases separating them. Germline CDR1 reads DFQATT; CDR2 reads SNEGSKA (reference sequence). This CDR3 has 16 amino acids. This CDR3 is CSARGLIGGLSQPQHF. The CDR3 DNA reads TGCAGTGCTAGAGGTCTGATCGGGGGGCTCAGTCAGCCCCAGCATTTT.

Ten or more counts support this clonotype. The J gene is TRBJ2-2, the V gene TRBV12-3 or TRBV12-4; 7 positions match TRBD1. The V gene end was trimmed by 5 bases and the J gene end by 2 bases; junction bases not matched to a gene: 5. This CDR3 has 15 residues. The CDR3 loop reads CASSPSGGNTGELFF. The CDR3 DNA reads TGTGCCAGCAGTCCGTCAGGGGGAAACACCGGGGAGCTGTTTTTT.